This T cell receptor (beta chain) was identified during a study of blood T cell repertoires in COVID-19. The V end was cut by 7 bases, the J end by 2 bases, with 18 bases between. There are 15 residues in the CDR3. Germline loops: CDR1 SQVTM, CDR2 ANQGSEA. Assay used: immunoSEQ multiplex PCR; TCRdb lists only in-frame clones, some missing. The sample includes 200,000 or so clones, around 84% seen only once; the top ten take under 15%. The receptor was derived from a man aged 30 to 39 with active or convalescent COVID-19. The sequenced material came from peripheral blood. The V call is TRBV29-1, the J call TRBJ2-1, with D possibly matching TRBD1 (6 bases). CDR3 nucleotides: TGCAGCGCCGTAACCCAGGACAGCACCTACAATGAGCAGTTCTTC. Translated: CSAVTQDSTYNEQFF.